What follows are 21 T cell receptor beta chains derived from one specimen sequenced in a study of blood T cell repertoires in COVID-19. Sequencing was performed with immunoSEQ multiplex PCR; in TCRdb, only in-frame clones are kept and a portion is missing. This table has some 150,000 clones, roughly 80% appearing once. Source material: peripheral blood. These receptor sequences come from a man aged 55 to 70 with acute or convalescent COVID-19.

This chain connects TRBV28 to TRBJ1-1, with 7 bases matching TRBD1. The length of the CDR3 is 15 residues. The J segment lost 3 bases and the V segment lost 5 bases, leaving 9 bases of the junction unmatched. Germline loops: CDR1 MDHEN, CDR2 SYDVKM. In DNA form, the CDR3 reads TGTGCCAGCAGTCCCCGGGACAGACGCGACACTGAAGCTTTCTTT. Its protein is CASSPRDRRDTEAFF.

CDR3: CASSGPGQGNQPQHF. The CDR3 coding sequence is TGTGCCAGCAGCGGCCCGGGACAGGGGAATCAGCCCCAGCATTTT. The chain joins TRBV7-2 to TRBJ1-5; 10 nucleotides agree with TRBD1. Trimming cost V 5 bases and J 4 bases; bases outside gene matches: 5. The germline gives CDR1 SGHTA, CDR2 FQGNSA. The CDR3 spans 15 residues.

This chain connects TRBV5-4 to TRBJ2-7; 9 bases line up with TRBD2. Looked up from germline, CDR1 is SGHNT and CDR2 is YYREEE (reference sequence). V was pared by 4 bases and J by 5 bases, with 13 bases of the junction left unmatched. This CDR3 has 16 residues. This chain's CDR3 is CASSPWVAGDGNEQYF. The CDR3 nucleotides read TGTGCCAGCAGCCCCTGGGTAGCGGGAGATGGTAACGAGCAGTACTTC.

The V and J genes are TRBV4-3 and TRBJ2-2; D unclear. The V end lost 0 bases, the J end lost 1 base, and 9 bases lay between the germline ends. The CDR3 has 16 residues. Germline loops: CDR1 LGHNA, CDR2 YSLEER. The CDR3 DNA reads TGCGCCAGCAGCCAAGATTTAACTCAGAACACCGGGGAGCTGTTTTTT. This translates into CASSQDLTQNTGELFF.

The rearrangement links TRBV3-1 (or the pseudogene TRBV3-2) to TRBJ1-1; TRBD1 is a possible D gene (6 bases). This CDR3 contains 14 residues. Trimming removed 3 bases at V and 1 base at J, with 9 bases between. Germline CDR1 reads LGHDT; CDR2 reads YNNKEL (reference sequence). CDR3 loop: CASSQVTGNTEAFF. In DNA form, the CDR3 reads TGTGCCAGCAGCCAGGTGACAGGGAACACTGAAGCTTTCTTT.

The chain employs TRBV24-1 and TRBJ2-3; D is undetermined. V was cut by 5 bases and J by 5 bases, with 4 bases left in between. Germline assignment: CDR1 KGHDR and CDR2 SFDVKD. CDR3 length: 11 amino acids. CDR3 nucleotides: TGTGCCACCAGTGCGGGAGATACGCAGTATTTT. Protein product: CATSAGDTQYF.

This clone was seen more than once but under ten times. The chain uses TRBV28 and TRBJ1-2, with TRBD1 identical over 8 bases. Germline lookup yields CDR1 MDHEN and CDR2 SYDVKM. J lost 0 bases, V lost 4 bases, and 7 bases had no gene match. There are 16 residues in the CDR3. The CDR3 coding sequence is TGTGCCAGCAGTTCGCTCGGACAGGGAGCTAACTATGGCTACACCTTC. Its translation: CASSSLGQGANYGYTF.

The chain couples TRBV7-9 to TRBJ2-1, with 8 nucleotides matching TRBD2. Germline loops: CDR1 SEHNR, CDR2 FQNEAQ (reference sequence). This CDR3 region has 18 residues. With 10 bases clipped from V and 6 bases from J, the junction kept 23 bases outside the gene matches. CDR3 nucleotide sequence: TGTGCCACCAGACCACCTTCTTGGACTAGCTGGGGTCGCAATGAGCAGTTCTTC. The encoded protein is CATRPPSWTSWGRNEQFF.

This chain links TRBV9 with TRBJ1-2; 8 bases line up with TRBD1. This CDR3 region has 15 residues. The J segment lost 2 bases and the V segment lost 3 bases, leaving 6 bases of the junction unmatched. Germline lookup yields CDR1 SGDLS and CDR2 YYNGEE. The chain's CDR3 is CASSDPDRGNYGYTF. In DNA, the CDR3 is TGTGCCAGCAGCGACCCCGACAGGGGAAACTATGGCTACACCTTC.

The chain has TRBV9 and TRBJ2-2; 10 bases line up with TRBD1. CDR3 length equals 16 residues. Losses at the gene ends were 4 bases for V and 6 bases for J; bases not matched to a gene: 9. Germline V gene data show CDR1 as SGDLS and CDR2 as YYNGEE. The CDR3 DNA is TGTGCCAGCAGCCCCACCGGGACAGGGGTTCCCGGGGAGCTGTTTTTT. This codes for CASSPTGTGVPGELFF.

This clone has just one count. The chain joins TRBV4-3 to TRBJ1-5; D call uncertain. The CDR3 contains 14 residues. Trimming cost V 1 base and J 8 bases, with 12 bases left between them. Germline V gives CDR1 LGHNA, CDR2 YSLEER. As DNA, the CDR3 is TGCGCCAGCAGCCAAGTTCTGAGGATCGAGCCCCAGCATTTT. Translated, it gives CASSQVLRIEPQHF.

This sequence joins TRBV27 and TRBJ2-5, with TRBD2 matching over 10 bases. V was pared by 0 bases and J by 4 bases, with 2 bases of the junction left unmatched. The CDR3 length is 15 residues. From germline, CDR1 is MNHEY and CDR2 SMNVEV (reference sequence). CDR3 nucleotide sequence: TGTGCCAGCAGTTTATCGGCTAGCGGGAGAGAGACCCAGTACTTC. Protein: CASSLSASGRETQYF.

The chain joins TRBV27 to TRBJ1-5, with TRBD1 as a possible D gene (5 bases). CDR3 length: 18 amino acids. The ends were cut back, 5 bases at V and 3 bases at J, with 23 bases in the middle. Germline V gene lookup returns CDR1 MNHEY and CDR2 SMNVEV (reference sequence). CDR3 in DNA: TGTGCCAGCAGTCCGGGCCGTGGGGGGTATCATAACAATCAGCCCCAGCATTTT. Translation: CASSPGRGGYHNNQPQHF.

The CDR3: CASSGGTGGLKNIQYF. The CDR3, as DNA: TGTGCCAGCAGCGGTGGGACAGGGGGCCTCAAAAACATTCAGTACTTC. The chain is built from TRBV6-2 or TRBV6-3 and TRBJ2-4; TRBD1 agrees at 12 bases. The CDR3 is made up of 16 amino acids. The germline CDR1 and CDR2 sequences are MNHEY and SVGEGT. The V segment lost 6 bases and the J segment 3 bases; nucleotides outside the gene matches: 6.

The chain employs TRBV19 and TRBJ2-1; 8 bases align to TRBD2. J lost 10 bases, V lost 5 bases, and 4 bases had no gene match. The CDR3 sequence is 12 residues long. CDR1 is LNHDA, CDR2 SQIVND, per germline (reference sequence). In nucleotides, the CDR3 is TGTGCCAGTAGTTCAGCGGGAGAGGAGCAGTTCTTC. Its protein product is CASSSAGEEQFF.

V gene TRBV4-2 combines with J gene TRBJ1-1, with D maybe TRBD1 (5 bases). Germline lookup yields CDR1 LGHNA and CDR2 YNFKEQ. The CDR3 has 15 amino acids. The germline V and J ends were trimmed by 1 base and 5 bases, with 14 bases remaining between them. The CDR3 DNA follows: TGTGCCAGCAGCCAAGGGGTAGGGGTGGGGACTGAAGCTTTCTTT. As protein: CASSQGVGVGTEAFF.

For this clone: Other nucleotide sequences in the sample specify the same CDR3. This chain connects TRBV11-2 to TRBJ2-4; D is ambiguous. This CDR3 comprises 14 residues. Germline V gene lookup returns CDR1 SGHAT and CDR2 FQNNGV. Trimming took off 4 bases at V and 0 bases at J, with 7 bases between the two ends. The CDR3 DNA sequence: TGTGCCAGCAGCTCCCGGTTAGCCAAAAACATTCAGTACTTC. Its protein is CASSSRLAKNIQYF.

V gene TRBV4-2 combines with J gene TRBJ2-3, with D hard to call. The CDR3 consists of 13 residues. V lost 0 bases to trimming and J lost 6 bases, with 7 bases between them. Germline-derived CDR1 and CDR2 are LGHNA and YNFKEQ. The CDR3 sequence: CASSQDFRDTQYF. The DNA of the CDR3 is TGTGCCAGCAGCCAAGACTTCCGGGATACGCAGTATTTT.

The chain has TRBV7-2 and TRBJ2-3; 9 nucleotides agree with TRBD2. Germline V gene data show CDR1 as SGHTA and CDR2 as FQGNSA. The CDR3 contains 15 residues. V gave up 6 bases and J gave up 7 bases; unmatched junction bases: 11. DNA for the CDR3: TGTGCCAGCAGGGGACGGCGGGGGGGATCCTATACGCAGTATTTT. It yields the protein CASRGRRGGSYTQYF.

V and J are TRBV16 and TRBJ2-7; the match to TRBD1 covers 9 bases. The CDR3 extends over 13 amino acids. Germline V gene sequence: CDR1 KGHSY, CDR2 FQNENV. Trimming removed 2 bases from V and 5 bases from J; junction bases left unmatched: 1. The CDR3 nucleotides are TGTGCCAGCAGCCAAACAGGGGGCGACGAGCAGTACTTC. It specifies CASSQTGGDEQYF. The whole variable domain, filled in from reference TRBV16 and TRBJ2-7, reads GEEVAQTPKHLVRGEGQKAKLYCAPIKGHSYVFWYQQVLKNEFKFLISFQNENVFDETGMPKERFSAKCLPNSPCSLEIQATKLEDSAVYFCASSQTGGDEQYFGPGTRLTVT.

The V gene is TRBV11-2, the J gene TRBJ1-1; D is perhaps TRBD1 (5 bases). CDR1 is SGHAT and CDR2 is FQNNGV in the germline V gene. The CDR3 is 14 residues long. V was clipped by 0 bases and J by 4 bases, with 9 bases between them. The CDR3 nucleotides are TGTGCCAGCAGCTTAGATTACAGGTCCACTGAAGCTTTCTTT. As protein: CASSLDYRSTEAFF.